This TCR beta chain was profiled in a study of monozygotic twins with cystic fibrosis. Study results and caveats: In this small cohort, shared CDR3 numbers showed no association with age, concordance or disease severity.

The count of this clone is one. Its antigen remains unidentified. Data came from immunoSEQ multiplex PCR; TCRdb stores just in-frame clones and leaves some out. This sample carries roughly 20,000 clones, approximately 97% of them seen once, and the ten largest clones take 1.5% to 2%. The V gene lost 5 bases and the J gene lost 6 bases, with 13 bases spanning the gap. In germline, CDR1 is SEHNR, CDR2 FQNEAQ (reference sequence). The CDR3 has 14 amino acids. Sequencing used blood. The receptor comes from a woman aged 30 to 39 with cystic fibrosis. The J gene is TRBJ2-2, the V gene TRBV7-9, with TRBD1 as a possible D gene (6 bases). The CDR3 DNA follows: TGTGCCAGCAGCGTGACAGGTCCGGCCGGGGAGCTGTTTTTT. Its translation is CASSVTGPAGELFF.